Following are 23 T cell receptor beta chains from one sample sequenced in a study of blood T cell repertoires in COVID-19. Using immunoSEQ multiplex PCR, the repertoire was profiled, and TCRdb retains in-frame clones only, with some absent. The table records more than 200,000 clones, approximately 87% of them present only once. The sequencing input was peripheral blood. These receptors all come from a woman between 50 and 59 years old with acute or convalescent COVID-19.

The J gene is TRBJ2-5, the V gene TRBV21-1; the D call of TRBD1 is as the table states it, not checked on the DNA. TRBV21-1 has pseudogene status. This CDR3 has 17 amino acids. The CDR3 loop reads CASSKASFGQVQETQYF. DNA for the CDR3: TGTGCCAGCAGCAAAGCCAGTTTCGGACAGGTTCAAGAGACCCAGTACTTC.

This chain joins TRBV5-1 and TRBJ2-1; 10 positions match TRBD1. The V gene's germline CDR1 is SGHRS and CDR2 YFSETQ. Unmatched junction bases numbered 10, after V lost 3 bases and J lost 7 bases. There are 16 residues in the CDR3. The DNA for the CDR3 is TGCGCCAGCAGCTCGACCGGGACAGGGGCTCGGAATGAGCAGTTCTTC. Protein sequence: CASSSTGTGARNEQFF. The full variable domain, rest sourced from reference TRBV5-1 and TRBJ2-1, is KAGVTQTPRYLIKTRGQQVTLSCSPISGHRSVSWYQQTPGQGLQFLFEYFSETQRNKGNFPGRFSGRQFSNSRSEMNVSTLELGDSALYLCASSSTGTGARNEQFFGPGTRLTVL.

The V call is TRBV28, the J call TRBJ1-2; 9 bases agree with TRBD1. The trim removed 4 bases at V and 4 bases at J, leaving 13 bases unmatched. From germline, CDR1 is MDHEN and CDR2 SYDVKM. CDR3 length: 17 residues. The CDR3 is CASSSPSAQGASYGYTF. Written as DNA, the CDR3 is TGTGCCAGCAGTTCCCCATCGGCACAGGGGGCCTCCTATGGCTACACCTTC.

This chain joins TRBV12-3 or TRBV12-4 and TRBJ1-2; the D gene is possibly TRBD1 (5 bases). CDR3 length: 13 residues. Trimming took off 7 bases at V and 8 bases at J, with 17 bases between the two ends. The CDR3 spells CASIRGSTSGYTF. The CDR3 DNA sequence: TGTGCCAGCATCCGGGGGTCGACCTCAGGCTACACCTTC.

This clone was seen more than once but under ten times. The V and J genes are TRBV6-2 or TRBV6-3 and TRBJ1-3, with 7 bases aligning to TRBD1. The CDR3 loop spans 15 amino acids. Germline CDR1 reads MNHEY; CDR2 reads SVGEGT. The ends lost 5 bases at V and 0 bases at J; junction bases unmatched: 4. CDR3 region: CASSEDRTSGNTIYF. Here the CDR3 DNA reads TGTGCCAGCAGTGAGGACAGGACCTCTGGAAACACCATATATTTT.

This clone has a handful of counts. The chain is built from TRBV5-4 and TRBJ2-7; 7 bases fit TRBD1. The germline gives CDR1 SGHNT, CDR2 YYREEE (reference sequence). V shed 4 bases, J shed 3 bases, and the junction held 1 base outside the gene matches. This CDR3 has 12 residues. The chain's CDR3 is CASSRDSYEQYF. The CDR3 DNA follows: TGTGCCAGCAGCCGGGACAGCTACGAGCAGTACTTC.

The chain carries TRBV7-2 and TRBJ2-1; D is undetermined. Per the germline V gene, CDR1 is SGHTA and CDR2 is FQGNSA. With 3 bases removed from V and 0 bases from J, the gap between germline ends came to 6 bases. CDR3 length: 14 residues. In nucleotides, the CDR3 is TGTGCCAGCAGCTTTTCGAGCTCCTACAATGAGCAGTTCTTC. It encodes CASSFSSSYNEQFF.

The V call is TRBV7-2, the J call TRBJ2-7; 10 bases are a match to TRBD2. This CDR3 region has 15 residues. CDR1 is SGHTA and CDR2 is FQGNSA in the germline V gene. The junction had 7 bases not matched to a gene; V was cut back by 6 bases and J by 2 bases. The DNA for the CDR3 is TGTGCCAGCAGTTCCGTAGCGGGGGGAACCTACGAGCAGTACTTC. Protein sequence: CASSSVAGGTYEQYF.

The chain has TRBV3-1 (or the pseudogene TRBV3-2) and TRBJ2-5; no firm D call. The length of the CDR3 is 13 residues. The V end was cut by 5 bases, the J end by 7 bases, with 14 bases between. Per germline, CDR1 LGHDT and CDR2 YNNKEL (reference sequence). The CDR3 region has the DNA TGTGCCAGCAGCTCGGGTCACGCTGGGACCCAGTACTTC. Amino acid sequence: CASSSGHAGTQYF.

V gene TRBV6-4 combines with J gene TRBJ2-4, with TRBD2 identical over 8 bases. Germline CDR1 is MRHNA and CDR2 is SNTAGT. V lost 4 bases and J lost 3; bases outside the gene matches: 8. CDR3 length: 16 residues. The CDR3 loop reads CASSAREGGVKNIQYF. The CDR3 DNA reads TGTGCCAGCAGTGCCCGGGAGGGGGGGGTCAAAAACATTCAGTACTTC.

This clone was seen a handful of times. The rearrangement uses TRBV27 and TRBJ2-2; D might be TRBD1 (5 bases). Germline V gives CDR1 MNHEY, CDR2 SMNVEV (reference sequence). Trimming took off 8 bases at V and 1 base at J, with 17 bases between the two ends. This CDR3 has 16 residues. The CDR3: CASAQAPSRNTGELFF. The CDR3, as DNA: TGTGCCAGCGCACAGGCCCCCTCCCGGAACACCGGGGAGCTGTTTTTT.

This clone was recorded a few times. The gene calls are TRBV6-2 or TRBV6-3 and TRBJ2-3, with D possibly matching TRBD1 (5 bases). Trimming took off 6 bases at V and 5 bases at J, with 18 bases between the two ends. The CDR3 totals 15 residues. Germline CDR1 and CDR2: MNHEY and SVGEGT. CDR3 residues: CASSSGPKLRDTQYF. For the CDR3, the DNA is TGTGCCAGCAGCTCAGGGCCCAAACTCAGAGATACGCAGTATTTT.

The chain employs TRBV27 and TRBJ1-4, with a weak D call TRBD1 (6 bases). CDR3 length equals 14 residues. With 6 bases removed from V and 8 bases from J, the gap between germline ends came to 16 bases. Per the germline V gene, CDR1 is MNHEY and CDR2 is SMNVEV (reference sequence). The DNA of the CDR3 is TGTGCCAGCAGCTCTCGGGGGGCTTGGGAAAAACTGTTTTTT. It specifies CASSSRGAWEKLFF. Combining the CDR3 with reference TRBV27 and TRBJ1-4 gives the whole variable domain EAQVTQNPRYLITVTGKKLTVTCSQNMNHEYMSWYRQDPGLGLRQIYYSMNVEVTDKGDVPEGYKVSRKEKRNFPLILESPSPNQTSLYFCASSSRGAWEKLFFGSGTQLSVL.

This clone has more than one count but fewer than ten. V gene TRBV7-8 combines with J gene TRBJ2-6; maybe TRBD1 (6 bases). Trimming pared 5 bases from V and 0 bases from J, leaving 20 bases between. Germline V gene lookup returns CDR1 SGHVS and CDR2 FQNEAQ. The CDR3 has 19 residues. The CDR3 loop reads CASSAVVPGHNSGANVLTF. CDR3 sequence (DNA): TGTGCCAGCAGCGCAGTGGTTCCGGGACACAACTCTGGGGCCAACGTCCTGACTTTC.

The chain employs TRBV19 and TRBJ1-5; 10 positions agree with TRBD1. J lost 5 bases, V lost 6 bases, and 10 bases had no gene match. CDR3 length: 16 amino acids. Per the germline V gene, CDR1 is LNHDA and CDR2 is SQIVND (reference sequence). In DNA, the CDR3 is TGTGCCAGTAGCCTCCGGACAGGGGGATGGGATCAGCCCCAGCATTTT. Encoded protein: CASSLRTGGWDQPQHF.

The count of this clone is one. The V gene is TRBV18, the J gene TRBJ2-2; D is perhaps TRBD1 (6 bases). The V gene lost 0 bases and the J gene lost 2 bases, with 10 bases spanning the gap. Germline lookup yields CDR1 KGHSH and CDR2 LQKENI. The CDR3 is 16 residues long. The CDR3 loop is CASSPPSRGNTGELFF. DNA of the CDR3: TGTGCCAGCTCACCACCGTCCAGGGGTAACACCGGGGAGCTGTTTTTT.

The chain joins TRBV5-6 to TRBJ2-7; perhaps TRBD1 as D (6 bases). This CDR3 has 15 residues. Trimming cost V 2 bases and J 3 bases, with 15 bases left between them. CDR1 and CDR2 from the germline V gene are SGHDT and YYEEEE. DNA for the CDR3: TGTGCCAGCAGCTTTAAGCCGGACAGCAGCTACGAGCAGTACTTC. Translating gives CASSFKPDSSYEQYF. The entire variable domain, with the rest obtained from reference TRBV5-6 and TRBJ2-7, is as follows: DAGVTQSPTHLIKTRGQQVTLRCSPKSGHDTVSWYQQALGQGPQFIFQYYEEEERQRGNFPDRFSGHQFPNYSSELNVNALLLGDSALYLCASSFKPDSSYEQYFGPGTRLTVT.

This clone came up a few times. DNA of the CDR3: TGTGCCAGCAGCTTGCAGGGGGGAAACACCATATATTTT. Protein: CASSLQGGNTIYF. This chain uses TRBV5-6 with TRBJ1-3; D possibly corresponds to TRBD1 (6 bases). Trimming took 1 base from V and 4 from J, leaving 6 bases between them. There are 13 residues in the CDR3. CDR1 SGHDT and CDR2 YYEEEE come from the germline V gene.

This clone was seen just once. V gene TRBV27 combines with J gene TRBJ2-1, with D possibly TRBD2 on 5 matching bases. Looked up from germline, CDR1 is MNHEY and CDR2 is SMNVEV (reference sequence). V was cut by 4 bases and J by 4 bases, with 14 bases left in between. There are 15 residues in the CDR3. In DNA form, the CDR3 reads TGTGCCAGCAGTTCGGGAATAGCTAGATACAATGAGCAGTTCTTC. It specifies CASSSGIARYNEQFF.

The chain carries TRBV6-5 and TRBJ1-2; a possible D gene is TRBD1 (5 bases). The CDR3 runs 13 residues. The germline gives CDR1 MNHEY, CDR2 SVGAGI. V shed 6 bases and J shed 5 bases, with 13 bases lying between them. The CDR3 region has the DNA TGTGCCAGCAGCCTAGACAGTCAGTATGGCTACACCTTC. Translation: CASSLDSQYGYTF.

The chain has TRBV5-6 and TRBJ2-5; 14 bases map to TRBD2. Trimming took 4 bases from V and 3 from J; bases not matched to a gene: 2. The CDR3 is 15 residues long. Germline V gene data show CDR1 as SGHDT and CDR2 as YYEEEE. CDR3 nucleotides: TGTGCCAGCAGCCCGGGACTAGCGGGAGAAGAGACCCAGTACTTC. This translates into CASSPGLAGEETQYF.

The chain has TRBV6-2 or TRBV6-3 and TRBJ1-4, with 12 positions matching TRBD1. This CDR3 spans 14 amino acids. Germline CDR1 reads MNHEY; CDR2 reads SVGEGT. Trimming cost V 2 bases and J 10 bases; bases outside gene matches: 2. This chain's CDR3 is CASSYGTGGAKLFF. CDR3 bases: TGTGCCAGCAGTTACGGGACAGGGGGCGCAAAACTGTTTTTT.

This chain uses TRBV27 with TRBJ1-6, with 7 positions matching TRBD1. Germline-derived CDR1 and CDR2 are MNHEY and SMNVEV (reference sequence). The CDR3 is 15 amino acids. Trimming at V came to 3 bases and at J to 7 bases, leaving 6 bases not matched to a gene. CDR3 in DNA: TGTGCCAGCAGTTTCAGGGACAGATTCAATTCACCCCTCCACTTT. Translation: CASSFRDRFNSPLHF.